This TCR beta chain appears in the sequencing data of a study of blood T cell repertoires in COVID-19. Study overall: Sites across the United States, Italy and Spain contributed samples from acute and convalescent COVID-19. T cells, B-cell-depleted T cells, or PBMCs supplied cDNA or gDNA.

With 4 bases removed from V and 4 bases from J, the gap between germline ends came to 11 bases. This CDR3 is built from 13 residues. Germline V lookup: CDR1 GTSNPN, CDR2 SVGIG (reference sequence). In Seattle, patients joined the study during active infection and were tracked longitudinally. Source study methods: Quantification of nucleated cells was approximated via reference gene primer amplification. TCRdb keeps only in-frame clones here, not all; method: immunoSEQ multiplex PCR. The DNA was the basis for D and trimming; V, J and clone size are from that table. The sample lists 300,000 to 450,000 clones; 80% to 90% were seen once.

The sequenced sample consisted of peripheral blood. The rearrangement links TRBV30 to TRBJ2-1; no reliable D call. The clonotype originates from a woman between 25 and 40 years old with COVID-19, enrolled during active disease. The CDR3: CAWKPGPYNEQFF. The CDR3 nucleotides read TGTGCCTGGAAGCCAGGTCCATACAATGAGCAGTTCTTC.